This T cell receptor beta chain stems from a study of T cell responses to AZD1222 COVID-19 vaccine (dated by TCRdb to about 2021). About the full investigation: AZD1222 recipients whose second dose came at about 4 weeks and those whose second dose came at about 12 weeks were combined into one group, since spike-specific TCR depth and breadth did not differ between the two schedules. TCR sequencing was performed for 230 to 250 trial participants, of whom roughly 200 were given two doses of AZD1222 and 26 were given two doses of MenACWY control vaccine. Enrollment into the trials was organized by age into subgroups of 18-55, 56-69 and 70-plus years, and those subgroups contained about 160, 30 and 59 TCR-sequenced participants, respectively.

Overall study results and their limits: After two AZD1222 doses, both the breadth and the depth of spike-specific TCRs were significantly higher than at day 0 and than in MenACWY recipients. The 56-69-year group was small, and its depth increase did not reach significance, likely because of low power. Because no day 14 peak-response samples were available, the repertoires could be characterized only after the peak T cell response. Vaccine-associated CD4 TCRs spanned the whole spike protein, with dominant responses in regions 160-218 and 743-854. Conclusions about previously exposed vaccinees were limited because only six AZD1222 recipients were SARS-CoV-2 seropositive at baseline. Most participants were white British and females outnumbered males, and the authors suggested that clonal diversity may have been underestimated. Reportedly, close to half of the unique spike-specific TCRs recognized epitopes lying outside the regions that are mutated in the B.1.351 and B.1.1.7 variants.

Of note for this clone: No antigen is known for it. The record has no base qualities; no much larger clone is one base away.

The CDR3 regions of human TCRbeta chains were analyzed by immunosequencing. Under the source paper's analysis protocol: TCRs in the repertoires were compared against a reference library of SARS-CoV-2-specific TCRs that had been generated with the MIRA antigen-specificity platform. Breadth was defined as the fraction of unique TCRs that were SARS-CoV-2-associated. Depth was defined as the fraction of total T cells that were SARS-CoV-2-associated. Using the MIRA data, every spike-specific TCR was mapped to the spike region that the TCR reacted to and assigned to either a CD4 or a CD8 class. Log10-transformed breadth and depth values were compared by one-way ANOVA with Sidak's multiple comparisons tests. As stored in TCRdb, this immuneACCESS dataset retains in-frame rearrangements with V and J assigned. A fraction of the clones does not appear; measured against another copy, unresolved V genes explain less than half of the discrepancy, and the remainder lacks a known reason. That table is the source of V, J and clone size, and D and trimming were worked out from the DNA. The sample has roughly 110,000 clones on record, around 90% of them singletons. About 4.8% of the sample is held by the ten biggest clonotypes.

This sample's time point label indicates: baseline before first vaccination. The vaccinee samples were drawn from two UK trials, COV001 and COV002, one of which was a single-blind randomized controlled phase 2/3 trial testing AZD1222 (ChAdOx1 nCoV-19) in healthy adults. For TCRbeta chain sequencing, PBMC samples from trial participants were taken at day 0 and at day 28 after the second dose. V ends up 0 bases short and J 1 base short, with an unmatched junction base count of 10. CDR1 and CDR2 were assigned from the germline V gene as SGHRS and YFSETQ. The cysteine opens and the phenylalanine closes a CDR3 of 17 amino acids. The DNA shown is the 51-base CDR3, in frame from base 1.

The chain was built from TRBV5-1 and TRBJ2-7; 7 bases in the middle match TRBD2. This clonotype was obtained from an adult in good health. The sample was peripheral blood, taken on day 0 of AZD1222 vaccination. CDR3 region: CASSLEASGAASYEQYF. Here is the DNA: TGCGCCAGCAGCTTGGAGGCTAGCGGAGCCGCTTCCTACGAGCAGTACTTC.